These T cell receptor beta chains were read from a single sample in a study of blood T cell repertoires in COVID-19. The protocol was immunoSEQ multiplex PCR, while the TCRdb copy is restricted to in-frame clones and leaves out a portion. In the table there are 150,000 or so clones, more than 65% of which are singletons. Material: PBMCs or T cells enriched from blood (not recorded which). The receptors originated from a woman aged 40 to 50 with acute COVID-19. CDR3s include the opening cysteine and the closing phenylalanine or tryptophan. The order of the fields is CDR3 DNA, CDR3 protein, D gene, clone size, V gene, J gene. A D gene is named only where the DNA matches it firmly. Some rows mark clone size as missing; the rest say once, few, many or name a class of expanded clone.

TGTGCCAGCAGTTTAACACTAGCGGGAAACAATGAGCAGTTCTTC	CASSLTLAGNNEQFF	TRBD2	NA	TRBV27	TRBJ2-1
TGCGCCAGCAGCTTCAATACCGGGACAGGGTCCTACGAGCAGTACTTC	CASSFNTGTGSYEQYF	TRBD1	once	TRBV5-1	TRBJ2-7
TGTGCCAGCAGCGGGACTAGTAAAGAGACCCAGTACTTC	CASSGTSKETQYF	TRBD2	NA	TRBV28	TRBJ2-5
TGTGCCAGCAGCTTAGCCCGGCTAGCGGGAGTTGAGGAGCAGTTCTTC	CASSLARLAGVEEQFF	TRBD2	NA	TRBV11-1	TRBJ2-1
TGCGCCAGCAGCTTGGAATCCAGGGGGCTAGAGACCCAGTACTTC	CASSLESRGLETQYF	TRBD1	NA	TRBV5-1	TRBJ2-5
TGTGCCAGCAGTTCACAGGAAACTGGCTACACCTTC	CASSSQETGYTF	NA	NA	TRBV6-2/TRBV6-3	TRBJ1-2
TGTGCCAGCAGCTCGAACCCAGGACAGCTCGGAAACACCATATATTTT	CASSSNPGQLGNTIYF	NA	NA	TRBV7-6	TRBJ1-3
TGTGCCAGCAGCAAATGCGGAACTTACAATGAGCAGTTCTTC	CASSKCGTYNEQFF	NA	few	TRBV21-1	TRBJ2-1
TGCGCCAGCAGCCTAGGACAGAACTATGGCTACACCTTC	CASSLGQNYGYTF	NA	NA	TRBV5-1	TRBJ1-2
TGTGCCAGCAGCTGGGACAGGCAATATGGCTACACCTTC	CASSWDRQYGYTF	TRBD1	NA	TRBV14	TRBJ1-2
TGTGCCCGGGTTACCTCAGAGACCCAGTACTTC	CARVTSETQYF	NA	NA	TRBV30	TRBJ2-5
TGTGCCAGCAGCTTAGGGTACCAGGGACGGGAGAGCACAGATACGCAGTATTTT	CASSLGYQGRESTDTQYF	NA	few	TRBV7-2	TRBJ2-3
TGTGCCAGCAGACATAACACTGAAGCTTTCTTT	CASRHNTEAFF	NA	NA	TRBV12-3/TRBV12-4	TRBJ1-1
TGTGCCAGCAGCTCCCAGACAGGGGGCTGGGAGACCCAGTACTTC	CASSSQTGGWETQYF	TRBD1	NA	TRBV5-5	TRBJ2-5
TGTGCCAGCAGCCCGCGGACTGCGTCCTACAATGAGCAGTTCTTC	CASSPRTASYNEQFF	NA	NA	TRBV5-4	TRBJ2-1
TGTGCCAGCAGTGAATTCAAAGGGGACAGCGCGTCTCCCAGGACCCAGTACTTC	CASSEFKGDSASPRTQYF	TRBD1	once	TRBV25-1	TRBJ2-5
TGTGCCAGCAGCATCCGAGCCCAAAACTACCAAGAGACCCAGTACTTC	CASSIRAQNYQETQYF	NA	few	TRBV7-9	TRBJ2-5
TGTGCCATCAGTCCCGGGACAGTGACCGGGGAGCTGTTTTTT	CAISPGTVTGELFF	TRBD1	NA	TRBV10-3	TRBJ2-2
TGCGCCAGCAGCTCGCAGGGGGGAAACACTGAAGCTTTCTTT	CASSSQGGNTEAFF	TRBD1	few	TRBV5-1	TRBJ1-1
TGTGCCAGCAGCCGTGGGGCTAATGAGCAGTTCTTC	CASSRGANEQFF	NA	few	TRBV5-8	TRBJ2-1
TGTGCCAGCAGCCTAGGGTCTGAGGGGGGGGCTTTCTTT	CASSLGSEGGAFF	NA	NA	TRBV11-2	TRBJ1-1
TGTGCCTGGAGACAGGGGAACTATGGCTACACCTTC	CAWRQGNYGYTF	TRBD1	NA	TRBV30	TRBJ1-2
TGTGCCAGCAGTCCTGTAGCGGGACACAAAAACATTCAGTACTTC	CASSPVAGHKNIQYF	TRBD2	NA	TRBV11-2	TRBJ2-4
TGTGCCAGCAGCCCCCTGGCCGGGTCGGGAAACACCATATATTTT	CASSPLAGSGNTIYF	NA	NA	TRBV11-2	TRBJ1-3
TGTGCCACCTCCTTCACGGGTCGTTCAGATACGCAGTATTTT	CATSFTGRSDTQYF	NA	NA	TRBV24-1	TRBJ2-3
TGTGCCAGCAGCTTAGCGGCTGGGACAGGGGGCTCCTACGAGCAGTACTTC	CASSLAAGTGGSYEQYF	TRBD1	NA	TRBV7-9	TRBJ2-7
TGTGCCTGGAGTGTAGGTCGGGGGTACACCGGGGAGCTGTTTTTT	CAWSVGRGYTGELFF	NA	NA	TRBV30	TRBJ2-2
TGCGCCAGCAGCCCGGACAGGGGGGGGTACGAGCAGTACTTC	CASSPDRGGYEQYF	TRBD1	NA	TRBV5-1	TRBJ2-7
TGTGCCATCACCGAGGACAGGGGCTATGGCTACACCTTC	CAITEDRGYGYTF	TRBD1	NA	TRBV10-3	TRBJ1-2
TGTGCCACCAGCCTTGACAGGGGCACTGAAGCTTTCTTT	CATSLDRGTEAFF	TRBD1	NA	TRBV15	TRBJ1-1
TGTGCCAGCAGTTGGGACAGAGAAGAGACCCAGTACTTC	CASSWDREETQYF	TRBD1	NA	TRBV12-3/TRBV12-4	TRBJ2-5
TGTGCCATCAGAGGGGACTTAAACACTGAAGCTTTCTTT	CAIRGDLNTEAFF	NA	once	TRBV10-3	TRBJ1-1
TGTGCCACCTCGGCGGGAGACGTGAACAATGAGCAGTTCTTC	CATSAGDVNNEQFF	TRBD2	many	TRBV10-3	TRBJ2-1
TGTGCCAGTAGCGCCAATAGCGGGAGGTTTGAGACCCAGTACTTC	CASSANSGRFETQYF	TRBD2	once	TRBV19	TRBJ2-5
TGTGCCAGCAGCCAAGAGTACTCTGAGTCTCACTATGGCTACACCTTC	CASSQEYSESHYGYTF	NA	few	TRBV4-2	TRBJ1-2
TGTGCCAGCAGCCCATATAGGCCGCGGGAGGGCCAGAATGAGCAGTTCTTC	CASSPYRPREGQNEQFF	TRBD2	NA	TRBV11-2	TRBJ2-1
TGTGCCAGCAGTGAATACGGTGGCTACACCTTC	CASSEYGGYTF	NA	NA	TRBV25-1	TRBJ1-2
TGTGCCACCTCTCAGTCTAACTATGGCTACACCTTC	CATSQSNYGYTF	NA	NA	TRBV19	TRBJ1-2
TGTGCCAGCAGTCTACTTGGAAACACCATATATTTT	CASSLLGNTIYF	NA	NA	TRBV12-3/TRBV12-4	TRBJ1-3
TGTGCCTGGCTTGAGGTGGGGACAACGTACAATGAGCAGTTCTTC	CAWLEVGTTYNEQFF	NA	once	TRBV30	TRBJ2-1
TGTGCCTGGAGTTATCTTAGGACTTCGGGGGAAGCTTTCTTT	CAWSYLRTSGEAFF	NA	NA	TRBV30	TRBJ1-1
TGCGCCAGCAGCCCTGGAACACAGGGTTTCGCTGAAGCTTTCTTT	CASSPGTQGFAEAFF	NA	once	TRBV5-1	TRBJ1-1
TGTGCCAGCACTAGCGGGATTATACGTGAGCAGTTCTTC	CASTSGIIREQFF	TRBD2	NA	TRBV2	TRBJ2-1
TGTGCCAGCAGTTATAGCGATGGCGAGCAGTACTTC	CASSYSDGEQYF	NA	few	TRBV6-6	TRBJ2-7
TGTGCCACCGGACTAGCGGGTTACAATGAGCAGTTCTTC	CATGLAGYNEQFF	TRBD2	NA	TRBV24-1	TRBJ2-1
TGTGCCAGCAGTTTTGGGGGGGCGAACACCATATATTTT	CASSFGGANTIYF	NA	NA	TRBV12-3/TRBV12-4	TRBJ1-3
TGTGCCAGCTCACCAAACACAGGGGGCGACACTGAAGCTTTCTTT	CASSPNTGGDTEAFF	TRBD1	NA	TRBV18	TRBJ1-1
TGTGCCAGCAGCCGCCGACTGAGAAAGCAGCAAGAGACCCAGTACTTC	CASSRRLRKQQETQYF	NA	NA	TRBV5-6	TRBJ2-5
TGTGCCAGCAGCGTCCGACAGGGACTAGCGAGGGAGGAGACCCAGTACTTC	CASSVRQGLAREETQYF	TRBD2	NA	TRBV13	TRBJ2-5
TGTGCCAGCAGTGGGACATTTGCGACTGAAGCTTTCTTT	CASSGTFATEAFF	NA	once	TRBV12-3/TRBV12-4	TRBJ1-1
TGTGCCAGCAGTGAAAGCGAGGGCAGCTATAATTCACCCCTCCACTTT	CASSESEGSYNSPLHF	NA	NA	TRBV6-4	TRBJ1-6
TGTGCCAGCAGCTCAGACCCCAGGGGGACGGGGAGTTCACCCCTCCACTTT	CASSSDPRGTGSSPLHF	TRBD1	once	TRBV7-8	TRBJ1-6
TGTGCCAGCAGCCGGGGAGGGACTAGCGGTTACGAGCAGTACTTC	CASSRGGTSGYEQYF	TRBD2	NA	TRBV11-3	TRBJ2-7
TGCGCCAGCAGCCAAGTATGGCCAGCGGGAGATACGCAGTATTTT	CASSQVWPAGDTQYF	NA	NA	TRBV4-1	TRBJ2-3